These 22 T cell receptor beta chains were all obtained from the same sample, sequenced in a study of a mutant IDH1 vaccine in newly diagnosed glioma. Their target antigens are unknown. The protocol was immunoSEQ multiplex PCR, while the TCRdb copy is restricted to in-frame clones and leaves out a portion. Of about 56,000 clones listed, roughly 87% are singletons. Time point noted: week 47, end of study. Every vaccination contained 300 ug of the mutant IDH1 20-mer peptide and was paired with topical imiquimod. The material sequenced was PBMCs, taken from a glioma patient whose treatment included an IDH1 peptide vaccine. These TCRs come from a woman in her forties or fifties with glioma.

The rearrangement uses TRBV27 and TRBJ1-3; possible D gene TRBD1, 6 bases. V was trimmed by 5 bases and J by 4 bases, leaving 18 bases between them. CDR3 length: 16 amino acids. Germline V gene data show CDR1 as MNHEY and CDR2 as SMNVEV (reference sequence). The CDR3 DNA sequence: TGTGCCAGCAGTCCCCGGGCAGGGGAGTGGGGAAACACCATATATTTT. It yields the protein CASSPRAGEWGNTIYF.

V usage is TRBV6-5 and J usage is TRBJ2-1; TRBD1 aligns across 10 bases. The ends lost 6 bases at V and 9 bases at J; junction bases unmatched: 8. Germline loops: CDR1 MNHEY, CDR2 SVGAGI. The CDR3 length is 14 residues. As DNA, the CDR3 is TGTGCCAGCAGATCAGGGGGACAGGGGATTGAGCAGTTCTTC. Protein sequence: CASRSGGQGIEQFF.

The rearrangement links TRBV6-1 to TRBJ1-6; 8 positions match TRBD1. Trimming at V came to 4 bases and at J to 7 bases, leaving 6 bases not matched to a gene. The CDR3 is 15 amino acids. Germline CDR1 MNHNS, CDR2 SASEGT. CDR3 DNA: TGTGCCAGCAGTGCAGAACAGGGGGTGAATTCACCCCTCCACTTT. Translated: CASSAEQGVNSPLHF.

This clone has only a few counts. This chain uses TRBV6-6 with TRBJ1-1; the D is unclear. V lost 7 bases to trimming and J lost 3 bases, with 6 bases between them. The germline gives CDR1 MNHNY, CDR2 SVGAGI (reference sequence). CDR3 length: 11 amino acids. CDR3 nucleotides: TGTGCCAGCATTGGGGACACTGAAGCTTTCTTT. Amino acids: CASIGDTEAFF.

The chain is built from TRBV7-9 and TRBJ2-2; TRBD2 matches at 12 bases. CDR3 length equals 16 residues. Germline loops: CDR1 SEHNR, CDR2 FQNEAQ (reference sequence). V trimming: 4 bases; J trimming: 4 bases; junction bases outside the gene matches: 4. CDR3 sequence: CASSWGGLAGTGELFF. CDR3 nucleotides: TGTGCCAGCAGCTGGGGGGGACTAGCGGGCACCGGGGAGCTGTTTTTT.

The chain recombines TRBV5-1 with TRBJ2-1; D could derive from TRBD1 or TRBD2 (5 bases each). CDR3 length equals 16 residues. Per germline, CDR1 SGHRS and CDR2 YFSETQ. V gave up 1 base and J gave up 0 bases, with 11 bases separating them. CDR3 loop: CASSLHGDRSYNEQFF. The CDR3 DNA is TGCGCCAGCAGCTTGCACGGGGACCGCTCCTACAATGAGCAGTTCTTC.

This clone has just one count. The chain recombines TRBV6-5 with TRBJ1-2; 8 positions agree with TRBD1. The J segment lost 8 bases and the V segment lost 5 bases, leaving 13 bases of the junction unmatched. The CDR3 sequence is 15 residues long. Germline V gene lookup returns CDR1 MNHEY and CDR2 SVGAGI. The CDR3 DNA is TGTGCCAGCAGTCTAACCAGGGGGCCCTTCGACGGCTACACCTTC. Protein sequence: CASSLTRGPFDGYTF.

The rearrangement uses TRBV19 and TRBJ1-2; D call uncertain. The CDR3 sequence is 12 residues long. V was pared by 3 bases and J by 7 bases, with 9 bases between. Germline values: CDR1 LNHDA, CDR2 SQIVND (reference sequence). This CDR3 is CASSIDRRGYTF. The CDR3, as DNA: TGTGCCAGTAGTATTGATCGGCGTGGCTACACCTTC.

The table lists this clone with a count of one. The CDR3 spells CASSLRTIYEQYF. In DNA, the CDR3 is TGTGCCAGCAGTTTAAGGACCATCTACGAGCAGTACTTC. The V call is TRBV28, the J call TRBJ2-7, with D uncertain. Germline lookup yields CDR1 MDHEN and CDR2 SYDVKM. The V gene lost 2 bases and the J gene lost 3 bases, with 8 bases spanning the gap. The CDR3 runs to 13 residues.

This clone is termed medium-sized. The chain uses TRBV6-4 and TRBJ2-3, with 12 bases that match TRBD1. CDR3 length equals 15 residues. Germline V gene lookup returns CDR1 MRHNA and CDR2 SNTAGT. J gave up 4 bases and V 3 bases, and 2 bases lay outside the gene matches. The CDR3 protein is CASSEGTGGADTQYF. The CDR3 DNA reads TGTGCCAGCAGTGAGGGGACAGGGGGCGCAGATACGCAGTATTTT.

This clone has just one count. V gene TRBV5-1 combines with J gene TRBJ2-3; 10 bases fit TRBD1. Germline V gives CDR1 SGHRS, CDR2 YFSETQ. CDR3 length: 14 residues. Trimming cost V 6 bases and J 3 bases; bases outside gene matches: 4. CDR3: CASNPGQGTDTQYF. Here the CDR3 DNA reads TGCGCCAGCAACCCGGGACAGGGGACAGATACGCAGTATTTT. The full variable domain, its missing parts supplied by reference TRBV5-1 and TRBJ2-3, is KAGVTQTPRYLIKTRGQQVTLSCSPISGHRSVSWYQQTPGQGLQFLFEYFSETQRNKGNFPGRFSGRQFSNSRSEMNVSTLELGDSALYLCASNPGQGTDTQYFGPGTRLTVL.

This chain's CDR3 is CASSFAAQRLNTEAFF. The CDR3 region has the DNA TGTGCCAGCAGCTTCGCAGCCCAGAGATTGAACACTGAAGCTTTCTTT. The chain uses TRBV5-6 and TRBJ1-1; D ambiguous. Between the trimmed V and J ends, which lost 2 bases and 0 bases, there was a span of 14 bases. The V gene's germline CDR1 is SGHDT and CDR2 YYEEEE. This CDR3 is built from 16 residues.

The genes are TRBV7-9 and TRBJ2-7; TRBD1 agrees at 7 bases. Germline V lookup: CDR1 SEHNR, CDR2 FQNEAQ (reference sequence). The V gene end was trimmed by 5 bases and the J gene end by 6 bases; junction bases not matched to a gene: 10. The CDR3 sequence is 14 residues long. The CDR3 DNA reads TGTGCCAGCAGCGGGGACAGCCGCTTGAGCGAGCAGTACTTC. Amino acids: CASSGDSRLSEQYF.

This chain joins TRBV13 and TRBJ2-1; TRBD1 agrees at 9 bases. Germline V gene sequence: CDR1 PRHDT, CDR2 FYEKMQ (reference sequence). V shed 4 bases, J shed 7 bases, and the junction held 17 bases outside the gene matches. The CDR3 contains 18 residues. The CDR3 DNA reads as TGTGCCAGCAGCTCCACGGAATTGTGGGACAGGGTTGGAAATGAGCAGTTCTTC. As protein: CASSSTELWDRVGNEQFF.

This clone was recorded a few times. The V gene is TRBV30, the J gene TRBJ1-5; 8 positions agree with TRBD1. With 1 base clipped from V and 4 bases from J, the junction kept 3 bases outside the gene matches. CDR1 and CDR2 (germline): GTSNPN, SVGIG (reference sequence). CDR3 length: 14 residues. CDR3 coding DNA: TGTGCCTGGAGTGGTAGACAGGGGAATCAGCCCCAGCATTTT. This gives the protein CAWSGRQGNQPQHF. Filled out from reference TRBV30 and TRBJ1-5, the complete variable domain reads SQTIHQWPATLVQPVGSPLSLECTVEGTSNPNLYWYRQAAGRGLQLLFYSVGIGQISSEVPQNLSASRPQDRQFILSSKKLLLSDSGFYLCAWSGRQGNQPQHFGDGTRLSIL.

V is TRBV7-9 and J is TRBJ2-7; D not certain. Germline values: CDR1 SEHNR, CDR2 FQNEAQ (reference sequence). Trimming removed 3 bases at V and 7 bases at J, with 13 bases between. There are 13 residues in the CDR3. The CDR3 sequence is CASSFRMADEQYF. The CDR3 region has the DNA TGTGCCAGCAGCTTTAGAATGGCGGATGAGCAGTACTTC.

J is TRBJ1-2 and V is TRBV2, with 7 bases fitting TRBD1. Germline CDR1 and CDR2: SNHLY and FYNNEI. V lost 7 bases, J lost 5 bases, and 7 bases stayed unmatched. The length of the CDR3 is 13 residues. The CDR3 sequence: CASTPMTGYGYTF. The CDR3 DNA follows: TGTGCCAGCACCCCGATGACAGGGTATGGCTACACCTTC.

The rearrangement joins TRBV4-1 to TRBJ1-5; D call uncertain. The V gene's germline CDR1 is MGHRA and CDR2 YSYEKL. V was shortened by 1 base and J by 1 base, with 14 bases between the two germline ends. The CDR3 is 17 amino acids. In nucleotides, the CDR3 is TGCGCCAGCAGCCAAGGGGTGGGGATTTGGAGCAATCAGCCCCAGCATTTT. It specifies CASSQGVGIWSNQPQHF.

The chain employs TRBV7-8 and TRBJ2-7; possibly TRBD2 for D (5 bases). The CDR3 loop spans 13 amino acids. The V gene's germline CDR1 is SGHVS and CDR2 FQNEAQ. V was clipped by 1 base and J by 9 bases, with 13 bases between them. The CDR3 DNA reads TGTGCCAGCAGCTTAGGAGGGTCTGCGGGGCAGTACTTC. This sequence encodes CASSLGGSAGQYF.

This clone was seen a few times. The gene calls are TRBV11-3 and TRBJ1-2; the D gene is possibly TRBD1 (6 bases). This CDR3 has 14 amino acids. The V gene's germline CDR1 is SGHNT and CDR2 YENEEA. V was cut by 3 bases and J by 2 bases, with 10 bases left in between. CDR3 in DNA: TGTGCCAGCAGCTTTGACAGGCGGAACTATGGCTACACCTTC. Encoded protein: CASSFDRRNYGYTF. Combining the CDR3 with reference TRBV11-3 and TRBJ1-2 gives the whole variable domain EAGVVQSPRYKIIEKKQPVAFWCNPISGHNTLYWYLQNLGQGPELLIRYENEEAVDDSQLPKDRFSAERLKGVDSTLKIQPAELGDSAVYLCASSFDRRNYGYTFGSGTRLTVV.

The gene calls are TRBV25-1 and TRBJ1-1; a possible D gene is TRBD1 (6 bases). The length of the CDR3 is 15 residues. CDR1 is MGHDK and CDR2 is SYGVNS in the germline V gene. The ends were cut back, 4 bases at V and 5 bases at J, with 17 bases in the middle. The CDR3 bases are TGTGCCAGCAGTGGGAGGGGGGGCGCATATACTGAAGCTTTCTTT. Its translation is CASSGRGGAYTEAFF.

The chain uses TRBV2 and TRBJ2-2; 11 bases map to TRBD2. Per the germline V gene, CDR1 is SNHLY and CDR2 is FYNNEI. This CDR3 spans 16 amino acids. J gave up 7 bases and V 4 bases, and 8 bases lay outside the gene matches. The chain's CDR3 is CASSAIAGGQVGELFF. Written as DNA, the CDR3 is TGTGCCAGCAGTGCGATAGCGGGGGGGCAAGTCGGGGAGCTGTTTTTT.